This TCR beta chain was identified in a study of neurological immune-mediated disorders. Study-wide results and limits: In HTLV-1-associated myelopathy, TCR clonal expansion was greatest, and in multiple sclerosis it was least, below healthy controls. There were no CDR3 amino acid sequences shared by expanded clones across subjects, a result suggesting private repertoires in all groups.

The unsorted libraries originated from 2 million PBMCs that had been stored at -80 C. Regarding this clonotype: The target antigen is unknown.

V trimming: 4 bases; J trimming: 11 bases; junction bases outside the gene matches: 5. Germline CDR1 is SGHDN and CDR2 is FVKESK. The CDR3 is made up of 12 amino acids. One entry per CDR3 protein, called by TCRdb with MiXCR from the 5' RACE reads. The sample contains 75,000 to 95,000 distinct CDR3 sequences, under 20% of which appear only once. The receptor comes from a woman in her 40s in good health. This chain uses TRBV14 with TRBJ1-1, with TRBD1 matching 9 bases. Sequences were obtained from PBMCs. This CDR3 reads CASSLRQGVAFF. As DNA, the CDR3 is TGTGCCAGCAGCCTCCGACAGGGGGTGGCTTTCTTT.